The clone carrying this TCR beta chain was seen just once. This entry is derived from a study of blood T cell repertoires in COVID-19. In the study overall: Samples of COVID-19 (acute and convalescent) were obtained from the United States, Italy and Spain. Sample material is recorded as cDNA or gDNA derived from T cells, B-cell-depleted T cells, or PBMCs.

As processed by the authors: Reference gene primer amplification in the assay estimated nucleated cell counts. Profiling relied on immunoSEQ multiplex PCR, and the TCRdb table lists in-frame clones only, not all of them. The DNA was the basis for D and trimming; V, J and clone size are from that table. The sample has more than 40,000 clones, about 87% seen once. The length of the CDR3 is 14 residues. V lost 0 bases, J lost 7 bases, and 2 bases stayed unmatched. Germline V gene sequence: CDR1 KGHSH, CDR2 LQKENI. The sequence was obtained from an elderly man with acute or convalescent COVID-19. The rearrangement uses TRBV18 and TRBJ2-1; 8 bases are shared with TRBD1. Sequences were obtained from peripheral blood. This chain's CDR3 is CASSPPQGANEQFF. In DNA form, the CDR3 reads TGTGCCAGCTCACCACCTCAGGGGGCAAATGAGCAGTTCTTC.